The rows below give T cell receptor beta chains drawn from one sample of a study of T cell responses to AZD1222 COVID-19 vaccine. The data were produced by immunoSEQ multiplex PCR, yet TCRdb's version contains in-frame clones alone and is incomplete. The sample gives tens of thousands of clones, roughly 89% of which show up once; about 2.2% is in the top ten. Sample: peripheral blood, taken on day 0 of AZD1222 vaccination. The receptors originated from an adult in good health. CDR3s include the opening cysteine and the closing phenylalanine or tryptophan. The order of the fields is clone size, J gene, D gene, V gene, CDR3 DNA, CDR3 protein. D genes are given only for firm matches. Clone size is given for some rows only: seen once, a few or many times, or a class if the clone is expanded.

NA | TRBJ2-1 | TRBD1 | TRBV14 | TGTGCCAGCAGCCTTGGGCGCCGACAGGGGAAGTTCTTC | CASSLGRRQGKFF
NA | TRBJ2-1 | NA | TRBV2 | TGTGCCAGCAGCCTATCGAGCTCCTACAATGAGCAGTTCTTC | CASSLSSSYNEQFF
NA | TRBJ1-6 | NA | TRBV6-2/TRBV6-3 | TGTGCCAGCAGTTATCAAATTGGGATGGACAACTCCTATAATTCACCCCTCCACTTT | CASSYQIGMDNSYNSPLHF
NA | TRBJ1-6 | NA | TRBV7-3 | TGTGCCAGCAGCCCCGGGACGCCCGATAATTCACCCCTCCACTTT | CASSPGTPDNSPLHF
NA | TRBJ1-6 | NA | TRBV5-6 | TGTGCCAGCAGCTTAGGTGGGACCAGGAGTTCACCCCTCCACTTT | CASSLGGTRSSPLHF
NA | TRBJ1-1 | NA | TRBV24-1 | TGTGCCACCAGTGATGATCACAGGAAAGCTTTCTTT | CATSDDHRKAFF
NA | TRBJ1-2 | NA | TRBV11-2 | TGTGCCAGCAGCTTAGATATGGGGGCCCATGGCTACACCTTC | CASSLDMGAHGYTF
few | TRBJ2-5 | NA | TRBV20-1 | TGCAGTGCTAGTTTCCAGGGAGGACGATCAAAAGAGACCCAGTACTTC | CSASFQGGRSKETQYF
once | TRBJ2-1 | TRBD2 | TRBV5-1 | TGCGCCAGTAGAAGCGGGACCACGGTCAATGAGCAGTTCTTC | CASRSGTTVNEQFF
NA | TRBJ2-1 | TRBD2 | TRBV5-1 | TGCGCCAGCAGCTTGTGGGGCGGGAGGGGTGAGCAGTTCTTC | CASSLWGGRGEQFF
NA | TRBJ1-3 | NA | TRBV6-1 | TGTGCCAGCAGTCAAGGACTGTCGAGCTCTGGAAACACCATATATTTT | CASSQGLSSSGNTIYF
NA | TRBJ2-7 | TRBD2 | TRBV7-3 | TGTGCCAGCAGCCGGGGACTAGCGGCTTCCTACGAGCAGTACTTC | CASSRGLAASYEQYF
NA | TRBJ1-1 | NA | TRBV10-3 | TGTGCCATCAGTGAGCTGGGCTCTACTGAAGCTTTCTTT | CAISELGSTEAFF
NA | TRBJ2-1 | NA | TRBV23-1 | TGCGCCAGCAGTCGCCTATTGGTCCAACGGCCAAGCAATGAGCAGTTCTTC | CASSRLLVQRPSNEQFF
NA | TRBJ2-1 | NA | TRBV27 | TGTGCCAGCAGTTTATCCCCCAACAGGGTTGGGCAGTTCTTC | CASSLSPNRVGQFF
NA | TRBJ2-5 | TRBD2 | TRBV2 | TGTGCCAGCAGACTAGCGGGAGAGACCCAGTACTTC | CASRLAGETQYF
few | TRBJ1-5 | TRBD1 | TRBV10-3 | TGTGCCATCAGGGGGGACAGGGAGGACCAGCCCCAGCATTTT | CAIRGDREDQPQHF
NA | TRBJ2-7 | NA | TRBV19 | TGTGCCAGTAGTATAGGACACCACTACGAGCAGTACTTC | CASSIGHHYEQYF
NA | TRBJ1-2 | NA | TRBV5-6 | TGTGCCAGCAGCTTGGGGGGGATGGCCTATGGCTACACCTTC | CASSLGGMAYGYTF
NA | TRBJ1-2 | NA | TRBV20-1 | TGCAGTGCTAGTTTCGCAGGGGATTCCGGCTACACCTTC | CSASFAGDSGYTF
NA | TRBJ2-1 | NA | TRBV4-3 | TGCGCCAGCAGCCAAGGAATGGGGGACCCGTACAATGAGCAGTTCTTC | CASSQGMGDPYNEQFF
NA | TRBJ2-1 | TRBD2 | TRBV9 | TGTGCCAGCAGCGCAGGGACTAGCGGGGGCTCCTACAATGAGCAGTTCTTC | CASSAGTSGGSYNEQFF
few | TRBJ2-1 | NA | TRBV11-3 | TGTGCCAGCAGCCGACGGGGGGCCAATGAGCAGTTCTTC | CASSRRGANEQFF
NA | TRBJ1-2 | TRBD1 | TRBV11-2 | TGTGCCAGCAGCTTAGAAAGACAGGGCCCGGTTCATGGCTACACCTTC | CASSLERQGPVHGYTF
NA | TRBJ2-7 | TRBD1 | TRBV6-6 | TGTGCCAGCCGACACCGGGACAGGGTAGCCGAGCAGTACTTC | CASRHRDRVAEQYF
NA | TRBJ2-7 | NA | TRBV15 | TGTGCCACCAGCGACCGGGACATCTCCTACGAGCAGTACTTC | CATSDRDISYEQYF